This T cell receptor beta chain was identified during a study of T cell responses to AZD1222 COVID-19 vaccine listed by TCRdb under 2021. About the study as a whole: TCR sequencing was performed for about 250 trial participants, of whom 200 to 210 were given two doses of AZD1222 and approximately 26 were given two doses of MenACWY control vaccine. Trial participants were enrolled by age into subgroups of 18-55, 56-69 and 70-plus years, and around 150, 28 and 57 TCR-sequenced participants, respectively, were included in these subgroups.

General conclusions and limits of the study: The 56-69-year group was small, and its depth increase did not reach significance, likely because of low power. Epitopes outside the regions mutated in the B.1.351 and B.1.1.7 variants were reportedly recognized by nearly half of the unique spike-specific TCRs. The whole spike protein was spanned by vaccine-associated CD4 TCRs, and dominant responses were seen in regions 160-218 and 743-854. Because no samples from the day 14 peak response were available, repertoires could be characterized only after the peak T cell response. Participants were mostly white British, with more females than males. The authors suggested clonal diversity may have been underestimated. Conclusions about previously exposed vaccinees are limited, since just six AZD1222 recipients were seropositive for SARS-CoV-2 at baseline. After two AZD1222 doses, spike-specific TCR breadth and depth were significantly higher than at day 0 and than in MenACWY recipients.

The CDR3 numbers 16 residues from cysteine through phenylalanine. Only the CDR3 DNA is retained, 48 bases long and in frame from the first base. Deletion took 2 bases off V and 2 bases off J, with a span of 15 bases between the germline ends. CDR1 and CDR2 (SEHNR, FQNEAQ) derive from the germline V gene (reference sequence). With regard to this clone: The specificity of this receptor is unknown. It has no much larger one-base neighbor in the sample; base qualities were not kept.

This specimen's time point label, per the study, means: baseline before first vaccination. The treatment or condition label corresponds to: meningococcal conjugate vaccine given as trial control. Vaccinee samples came from UK trials COV001 and COV002, including a single-blind randomized controlled phase 2/3 trial of AZD1222 (ChAdOx1 nCoV-19) in healthy adults. Trial participant PBMC samples were collected at day 0 and day 28 after the second dose for TCRbeta chain sequencing. The CDR3 regions of human TCRbeta chains were analyzed by immunosequencing. On the authors' methods: Repertoire TCRs were matched against a reference library of SARS-CoV-2-specific TCRs generated with the MIRA antigen-specificity platform. Breadth meant the fraction of unique TCRs that were SARS-CoV-2-associated, whereas depth meant the fraction of total T cells that were SARS-CoV-2-associated. Each spike-specific TCR was assigned to its reactive spike region and to a CD4 or CD8 class using the MIRA data. Log10-transformed breadth and depth values were compared by one-way ANOVA with Sidak's multiple comparisons tests. TCRdb re-hosts the immuneACCESS table, in-frame sequences only. Its copies lack some clones; in the studies checked, an unresolved V gene accounts for under half of them, and the cause for the rest is not known. V and J calls and clone size are as listed in that table; D and trimming were resolved from the DNA. The sample has about 100,000 clones on record, approximately 87% of them singletons. Clones ranked in the top ten supply 4% to 5% of the sample.

The sequencing here drew on peripheral blood, taken on day 0 of MenACWY control vaccination. The chain couples TRBV7-9 to TRBJ2-5; the D segment might be TRBD1 or TRBD2, since each matches 5 bases. The source of this sequence is an adult in good health. The CDR3 reads as follows: CASSLRVGAAQETQYF. The DNA is as follows: TGTGCCAGCAGCTTACGGGTCGGGGCGGCGCAAGAGACCCAGTACTTC.